Listed below are T cell receptor beta chains from one sample, sequenced in a study of blood T cell repertoires in COVID-19. Here immunoSEQ multiplex PCR was the method, and the copy in TCRdb shows in-frame clones only, minus some. The sample yields around 160,000 clones, around 92% seen once. The sequenced sample was peripheral blood. Source of these receptors: a man in his fifties or sixties with acute or convalescent COVID-19. Each CDR3 is given with its conserved first and last residue. A D gene is named only where the DNA matches it firmly. Expanded clones are given a class, and other clones once, few, many or no size at all.

TRBJ1-5 | TRBD1 | TRBV7-9 | . | TGTGCCAGCAGCTGGGGAGGACAGGGAGGGCAGCCCCAGCATTTT | CASSWGGQGGQPQHF
TRBJ2-1 | TRBD1 | TRBV18 | . | TGTGCCAGCTCAACTCAGGGAACAGGGGGCCGTGGTGAGCAGTTCTTC | CASSTQGTGGRGEQFF
TRBJ1-6 | . | TRBV2 | . | TGTGCCAGCAGCGTATCCGAGAATTCACCCCTCCACTTT | CASSVSENSPLHF
TRBJ1-4 | TRBD1 | TRBV5-1 | . | TGCGCCAGCAGCCCCGACAGGGTAGTGGGTGAAAAACTGTTTTTT | CASSPDRVVGEKLFF
TRBJ1-2 | . | TRBV9 | once | TGTGCCAGCAGCCCATTAATTACAGGGTTTTCGGGCTACACCTTC | CASSPLITGFSGYTF
TRBJ1-1 | TRBD1 | TRBV6-5 | . | TGTGCCAGCAGGTCAGCCGGGACAGGCGTCACTGAAGCTTTCTTT | CASRSAGTGVTEAFF
TRBJ2-2 | TRBD1 | TRBV2 | . | TGTGCCAGCAGATGGGACAGGGTGAACACCGGGGAGCTGTTTTTT | CASRWDRVNTGELFF
TRBJ2-1 | TRBD2 | TRBV3-1/TRBV3-2 | . | TGTGCCAGCAGCCCCCAGCGGGGGGGTTACAATGAGCAGTTCTTC | CASSPQRGGYNEQFF
TRBJ2-2 | . | TRBV9 | . | TGTGCCAGCAGCGTCCAGAACACCGGGGAGCTGTTTTTT | CASSVQNTGELFF
TRBJ1-2 | . | TRBV29-1 | . | TGCAGCGTCTGGGACAATCTACCTGGCTACACCTTC | CSVWDNLPGYTF
TRBJ2-3 | . | TRBV5-1 | . | TGCGCCAGCAGCTTGGGAGTGGTGGGGCGCACAGATACGCAGTATTTT | CASSLGVVGRTDTQYF
TRBJ1-1 | . | TRBV7-9 | . | TGTGCCAGCAGCTTAAATCCGGGAACACTAAACACTGAAGCTTTCTTT | CASSLNPGTLNTEAFF
TRBJ2-3 | . | TRBV18 | . | TGTGCCAGCTCACCAGTGCAGGGAATAGATACGCAGTATTTT | CASSPVQGIDTQYF